The present TCR beta chain was sequenced within a study of blood T cell repertoires in COVID-19. Study as a whole: The United States, Italy and Spain supplied acute and convalescent COVID-19 samples. T cells, B-cell-depleted T cells, or PBMCs supplied cDNA or gDNA.

Profiling relied on immunoSEQ multiplex PCR, and the TCRdb table lists in-frame clones only, not all of them. The sample shows 200,000 to 300,000 clones, 88% of them seen only once. This CDR3 has 13 residues. Germline values: CDR1 MNHEY, CDR2 SMNVEV (reference sequence). Trimming took 2 bases from V and 3 from J, leaving 7 bases between them. Sequenced material: PBMCs or T cells enriched from blood (not recorded which). The clonotype comes from a woman in her 40s with acute COVID-19. J is TRBJ1-1 and V is TRBV27; the D is unclear. CDR3 loop: CASSLADYTEAFF. In nucleotides, the CDR3 is TGTGCCAGCAGTTTAGCAGATTACACTGAAGCTTTCTTT.